This T cell receptor beta chain came from a study of T cell responses to AZD1222 COVID-19 vaccine. The protocol was immunoSEQ multiplex PCR, while the TCRdb copy is restricted to in-frame clones and leaves out a portion. The sample yields around 180,000 clones, 80% to 90% seen once. This clone was counted between two and nine times. What it binds is unknown. Germline V gene lookup returns CDR1 LNHDA and CDR2 SQIVND (reference sequence). Trimming removed 4 bases from V and 2 bases from J, with 12 bases in between. CDR3 length: 14 amino acids. Study-level results: After the peak T cell response, and only then, were repertoires sampled. Regions left unmutated in variants are reportedly the target of nearly half of spike-specific TCRs. The donor group comprised mostly white British people and more females; the analysis possibly underestimated clonal diversity.

The sequencing used peripheral blood, collected on day 0 of AZD1222 vaccination. The V call is TRBV19, the J call TRBJ2-7, with D perhaps assigned TRBD1 or TRBD2 (5 bases each). The TCR comes from an adult in good health. The DNA for the CDR3 is TGTGCCAGTAGTAGCCGGGACGGGACCTACGAGCAGTACTTC. Translating gives CASSSRDGTYEQYF. Combining the CDR3 with reference TRBV19 and TRBJ2-7 gives the whole variable domain DGGITQSPKYLFRKEGQNVTLSCEQNLNHDAMYWYRQDPGQGLRLIYYSQIVNDFQKGDIAEGYSVSREKKESFPLTVTSAQKNPTAFYLCASSSRDGTYEQYFGPGTRLTVT.